This is a list of T cell receptor beta chains from one sample in a study of CD8 T cells in ankylosing spondylitis. TCRdb reprocessed the 5' RACE reads with MiXCR, giving one entry per CDR3 protein. The profile shows about 220,000 distinct CDR3 sequences, about 7% of them singletons. Material for sequencing was blood, either unsorted or a sorted T cell fraction (not recorded which). These receptors all stem from a male donor with ankylosing spondylitis. The CDR3 runs from the conserved cysteine through the conserved F or W. D genes are given only for firm matches. Size tells how often a clone was seen (once, few, many) or the class of an expanded clone, and some rows leave it out.

TRBV28	.	TRBJ2-7	many	CASSLILVYEQYF	TGTGCCAGCAGTTTGATTCTGGTCTACGAGCAGTACTTC
TRBV19	.	TRBJ1-2	few	CASSPSRYYGYTF	TGTGCCAGTAGTCCCTCCAGGTACTATGGCTACACCTTC
TRBV6-2/TRBV6-3	TRBD2	TRBJ2-1	few	CASSYSASGGHNEQFF	TGTGCCAGCAGTTACTCGGCTAGCGGGGGGCACAATGAGCAGTTCTTC
TRBV7-8	.	TRBJ2-7	many	CASSPRSPNYEQYF	TGTGCCAGCAGCCCGCGGTCACCGAACTACGAGCAGTACTTC
TRBV20-1	TRBD1	TRBJ1-5	.	CSARDKTGGRQPQHF	TGCAGTGCTAGAGATAAGACAGGGGGCAGGCAGCCCCAGCATTTT
TRBV6-1	TRBD1	TRBJ2-1	few	CASSPYRGQGNEQFF	TGTGCCAGCAGTCCCTACCGCGGACAGGGAAATGAGCAGTTCTTC
TRBV7-2	.	TRBJ1-5	few	CASSLGGRYSNQPQHF	TGTGCCAGCAGCTTGGGTGGACGGTATAGCAATCAGCCCCAGCATTTT
TRBV27	TRBD1	TRBJ1-5	many	CASSVGTGGGQPQHF	TGTGCCAGCAGTGTTGGGACAGGGGGTGGTCAGCCCCAGCATTTT
TRBV4-1	.	TRBJ2-5	.	CASSQGAGLETQYF	TGCGCCAGCAGCCAAGGTGCGGGGTTGGAGACCCAGTACTTC
TRBV7-9	.	TRBJ2-7	.	CASSTTVGSPYEQYF	TGTGCCAGCAGCACTACGGTCGGCTCCCCCTACGAGCAGTACTTC
TRBV19	TRBD1	TRBJ2-7	few	CASSIVGTGVHEQYF	TGTGCCAGTAGTATAGTTGGGACAGGGGTCCACGAGCAGTACTTC
TRBV6-1	.	TRBJ2-5	.	CASSRLVKQETQYF	TGTGCCAGCAGCCGACTAGTTAAGCAAGAGACCCAGTACTTC
TRBV13	.	TRBJ2-7	many	CASSPETGPYEQYF	TGTGCCAGCAGCCCAGAGACCGGCCCCTACGAGCAGTACTTC
TRBV20-1	TRBD1	TRBJ2-5	.	CSAPGQGSETQYF	TGCAGCGCTCCGGGACAGGGTTCAGAGACCCAGTACTTC
TRBV4-1	.	TRBJ2-7	many	CASSLPGVGTWNEQYF	TGCGCCAGCAGCCTCCCGGGTGTAGGGACTTGGAATGAGCAGTACTTC
TRBV20-1	.	TRBJ2-5	.	CCARPGRSKPSQETQYF	TGCTGTGCTAGACCGGGACGCTCGAAGCCCAGCCAAGAGACCCAGTACTTC
TRBV10-1	.	TRBJ2-2	many	CASSESPGTGELFF	TGCGCCAGCAGTGAATCCCCGGGGACCGGGGAGCTGTTTTTT
TRBV9	.	TRBJ2-1	.	CASSQFMGDYNEQFF	TGTGCCAGCAGCCAATTCATGGGAGACTACAATGAGCAGTTCTTC
TRBV14	.	TRBJ1-2	.	CASSQVGLRADF	TGTGCCAGCAGCCAAGTCGGATTAAGGGCAGACTTC
TRBV6-2/TRBV6-3	TRBD2	TRBJ2-1	many	CASSLFSGEGAYNEQFF	TGTGCCAGCAGTTTATTTTCGGGGGAGGGCGCATACAATGAGCAGTTCTTC
TRBV6-5	.	TRBJ1-1	many	CASSYQGMNTEAFF	TGTGCCAGCAGTTACCAGGGGATGAACACTGAAGCTTTCTTT
TRBV29-1	TRBD1	TRBJ1-2	many	CSVVQPGQGNVGYTF	TGCAGCGTTGTACAACCGGGACAGGGTAACGTGGGCTACACCTTC
TRBV5-6	TRBD2	TRBJ2-2	.	CASSLGLAGSTGELFF	TGTGCCAGCAGCTTGGGTCTAGCGGGGAGTACCGGGGAGCTGTTTTTT
TRBV10-3	TRBD1	TRBJ2-7	.	CAIRTGAPGEQYF	TGTGCCATCAGGACAGGGGCGCCTGGAGAGCAGTACTTC
TRBV20-1	.	TRBJ1-4	many	CSARQGTSEKLFF	TGCAGTGCTAGACAGGGGACTTCTGAAAAACTGTTTTTT
TRBV12-3/TRBV12-4	TRBD1	TRBJ2-3	many	CASRVNRGRVGTDTQYF	TGTGCCAGCAGGGTTAACAGGGGGCGCGTGGGCACAGATACGCAGTATTTT
TRBV6-2/TRBV6-3	TRBD1	TRBJ2-1	many	CASNRPGQGALNEQFF	TGTGCCAGCAATCGACCGGGACAGGGGGCCCTCAATGAGCAGTTCTTC
TRBV7-6	.	TRBJ2-1	many	CASSLTPLGAGVGEQFF	TGTGCCAGCAGCTTGACCCCTCTAGGGGCCGGGGTTGGTGAGCAGTTCTTC
TRBV25-1	TRBD1	TRBJ2-3	many	CASSGQGARTDTQYF	TGTGCCAGCAGTGGACAGGGGGCGCGTACAGATACGCAGTATTTT